The next 30 T cell receptor beta chains were all read from a single sample in a study of blood T cell repertoires in COVID-19. Produced via immunoSEQ multiplex PCR; TCRdb's table is partial and in-frame only. In the table there are 110,000 to 150,000 clones, 70% to 85% of which are singletons. Sequenced sample: peripheral blood. The origin of the receptors is an elderly woman with acute or convalescent COVID-19.

This chain connects TRBV7-9 to TRBJ2-5, with 11 nucleotides matching TRBD1. The length of the CDR3 is 15 residues. J gave up 3 bases and V 4 bases, and 4 bases lay outside the gene matches. The V gene's germline CDR1 is SEHNR and CDR2 FQNEAQ (reference sequence). As DNA, the CDR3 is TGTGCCAGCAGCTCCGGGACAGGGGGGAAAGAGACCCAGTACTTC. Translated: CASSSGTGGKETQYF. The variable domain in full, completed from reference TRBV7-9 and TRBJ2-5, reads DTGVSQNPRHKITKRGQNVTFRCDPISEHNRLYWYRQTLGQGPEFLTYFQNEAQLEKSRLLSDRFSAERPKGSFSTLEIQRTEQGDSAMYLCASSSGTGGKETQYFGPGTRLLVL.

V usage is TRBV5-4 and J usage is TRBJ2-7; maybe TRBD1 (6 bases). V lost 1 base and J 0 bases, leaving 14 bases between the germline ends. This CDR3 is built from 16 residues. CDR1 is SGHNT and CDR2 is YYREEE in the germline V gene (reference sequence). The CDR3 loop is CASSLLSGVDSYEQYF. The CDR3 bases are TGTGCCAGCAGCTTGCTTTCAGGGGTAGACTCCTACGAGCAGTACTTC.

This sequence joins TRBV19 and TRBJ1-2; possible D gene TRBD1, 6 bases. From germline, CDR1 is LNHDA and CDR2 SQIVND (reference sequence). The V and J ends lost 0 bases and 5 bases respectively, with 13 bases between them. This CDR3 spans 15 amino acids. This chain's CDR3 is CASSIEPTGIYGYTF. DNA for the CDR3: TGTGCCAGTAGTATAGAGCCAACAGGGATATATGGCTACACCTTC. Full variable domain (missing parts from reference TRBV19 and TRBJ1-2): DGGITQSPKYLFRKEGQNVTLSCEQNLNHDAMYWYRQDPGQGLRLIYYSQIVNDFQKGDIAEGYSVSREKKESFPLTVTSAQKNPTAFYLCASSIEPTGIYGYTFGSGTRLTVV.

The chain joins TRBV7-2 to TRBJ2-7, with 9 nucleotides matching TRBD2. CDR3 size: 15 residues. J lost 2 bases, V lost 1 base, and 3 bases had no gene match. Looked up from germline, CDR1 is SGHTA and CDR2 is FQGNSA. The CDR3 sequence is CASSLEGGGAYEQYF. Written as DNA, the CDR3 is TGTGCCAGCAGCTTAGAGGGCGGGGGGGCCTACGAGCAGTACTTC.

This chain connects TRBV2 to TRBJ2-5; TRBD2 might be the D (5 bases). The CDR3 is 14 amino acids. V was pared by 2 bases and J by 3 bases, with 10 bases between. Germline assignment: CDR1 SNHLY and CDR2 FYNNEI. CDR3 coding DNA: TGTGCCAGCAGTGAACTATCCGGGGAAGAGACCCAGTACTTC. It translates to CASSELSGEETQYF.

The V and J genes are TRBV6-1 and TRBJ2-3, with a weak D call TRBD2 (5 bases). Germline V gene lookup returns CDR1 MNHNS and CDR2 SASEGT. This CDR3 contains 16 residues. The V gene lost 1 base and the J gene lost 2 bases, with 13 bases spanning the gap. DNA for the CDR3: TGTGCCAGCAGTGAAGGATGGACGGGAATCACAGATACGCAGTATTTT. It yields the protein CASSEGWTGITDTQYF.

The gene calls are TRBV25-1 and TRBJ1-1; 9 positions agree with TRBD1. The CDR3 loop spans 15 amino acids. V was clipped by 4 bases and J by 4 bases; unmatched bases: 7. Germline CDR1 is MGHDK and CDR2 is SYGVNS. CDR3 bases: TGTGCCAGCAGTGTCGCCGGGACAGGGTCCACTGAAGCTTTCTTT. This gives the protein CASSVAGTGSTEAFF.

The rearrangement links TRBV4-1 to TRBJ2-7; D gene uncertain. V dropped 11 bases and J dropped 0 bases, with 17 bases sitting between them. Germline-derived CDR1 and CDR2 are MGHRA and YSYEKL. This CDR3 spans 14 amino acids. The CDR3: CASAGQPSSYEQYF. CDR3 DNA sequence: TGCGCCTCCGCTGGGCAGCCCAGCTCCTACGAGCAGTACTTC.

The chain has TRBV2 and TRBJ1-5; 8 positions match TRBD1. The CDR3 is 14 amino acids. V trimming: 5 bases; J trimming: 4 bases; junction bases outside the gene matches: 4. CDR1 and CDR2 (germline): SNHLY, FYNNEI. The CDR3 DNA follows: TGTGCCAGCAGTTCCGGGACAGGTAATCAGCCCCAGCATTTT. Protein: CASSSGTGNQPQHF.

The gene calls are TRBV7-9 and TRBJ1-2, with TRBD1 as a possible D gene (6 bases). Trimming pared 6 bases from V and 0 bases from J, leaving 11 bases between. Germline V CDR1 and CDR2: SEHNR, FQNEAQ (reference sequence). The CDR3 has 14 residues. In DNA form, the CDR3 reads TGTGCCAGCAGATCAGGACAGTCTAACTATGGCTACACCTTC. Encoded protein: CASRSGQSNYGYTF.

V gene TRBV7-2 combines with J gene TRBJ1-3; D not resolved. The CDR3 consists of 15 residues. Germline loops: CDR1 SGHTA, CDR2 FQGNSA. The V gene lost 3 bases and the J gene lost 0 bases, with 9 bases spanning the gap. The CDR3 nucleotides read TGTGCCAGCAGCTTGAGGCTTTACTCTGGAAACACCATATATTTT. This gives the protein CASSLRLYSGNTIYF.

This clone appeared a few times. V and J are TRBV4-1 and TRBJ1-2; a possible D gene is TRBD1 (5 bases). The CDR3 loop spans 15 amino acids. V was trimmed by 1 base and J by 4 bases, leaving 13 bases between them. Germline V gene sequence: CDR1 MGHRA, CDR2 YSYEKL. DNA for the CDR3: TGCGCCAGCAGCCAAGGTCGGGGGGAGCTCTATGGCTACACCTTC. Translating gives CASSQGRGELYGYTF.

V and J are TRBV7-3 and TRBJ2-5, with TRBD2 identical over 7 bases. The CDR3 totals 16 residues. V gave up 0 bases and J gave up 5 bases; unmatched junction bases: 9. Germline CDR1 and CDR2: SGHTA and FQGTGA. DNA of the CDR3: TGTGCCAGCAGCTTAACTGGTGGGGGGGGGACTGAGACCCAGTACTTC. Translation gives CASSLTGGGGTETQYF.

This clone was counted only a few times. The CDR3 is CASSPRGSNVLTF. CDR3 nucleotides: TGTGCCAGCAGCCCCAGGGGGTCTAACGTCCTGACTTTC. The V and J genes are TRBV7-2 and TRBJ2-6; the match to TRBD1 covers 7 bases. This CDR3 comprises 13 residues. Trimming took 5 bases from V and 10 from J; bases not matched to a gene: 5. CDR1 and CDR2 (germline): SGHTA, FQGNSA.

The rearrangement uses TRBV21-1 and TRBJ2-3; TRBD2, the table's D call, was not compared with the DNA. TRBV21-1 is marked as a pseudogene. There are 20 residues in the CDR3. The CDR3 bases are TGTGCCAGCAGCAAAGTACTTTGGACTAGCGGAGCCCTATTCACAGATACGCAGTATTTT. Translation: CASSKVLWTSGALFTDTQYF.

The rearrangement links TRBV7-8 to TRBJ1-2; no clear D. The CDR3 totals 12 residues. V was shortened by 5 bases and J by 8 bases, with 12 bases between the two germline ends. Per the germline V gene, CDR1 is SGHVS and CDR2 is FQNEAQ. In nucleotides, the CDR3 is TGTGCCAGCAGCCCAGACCCCAGGGGCTACACCTTC. Translated, it gives CASSPDPRGYTF.

The chain couples TRBV2 to TRBJ1-1, with D hard to call. The germline V and J ends were trimmed by 8 bases and 5 bases, with 15 bases remaining between them. The germline V gene encodes CDR1 SNHLY and CDR2 FYNNEI. This CDR3 region has 13 residues. CDR3 DNA: TGTGCCAGCCGGGTCTTGGCGGGGACTGAAGCTTTCTTT. The encoded protein is CASRVLAGTEAFF. Filled out from reference TRBV2 and TRBJ1-1, the complete variable domain reads EPEVTQTPSHQVTQMGQEVILRCVPISNHLYFYWYRQILGQKVEFLVSFYNNEISEKSEIFDDQFSVERPDGSNFTLKIRSTKLEDSAMYFCASRVLAGTEAFFGQGTRLTVV.

The rearrangement joins TRBV6-5 to TRBJ2-5; 7 bases match TRBD2. This CDR3 is 15 amino acids long. V was clipped by 2 bases and J by 2 bases; unmatched bases: 5. CDR1 and CDR2 from the germline V gene are MNHEY and SVGAGI. The CDR3 protein is CASSYGWGGQETQYF. The CDR3 nucleotides read TGTGCCAGCAGTTACGGGTGGGGGGGGCAAGAGACCCAGTACTTC.

The chain combines TRBV25-1 with TRBJ2-2; 10 nucleotides agree with TRBD2. The CDR3 contains 16 residues. V lost 5 bases, J lost 5 bases, and 8 bases stayed unmatched. Germline CDR1 is MGHDK and CDR2 is SYGVNS. The CDR3 is CASSTPSGGGTGELFF. Written as DNA, the CDR3 is TGTGCCAGCAGTACCCCGAGCGGGGGGGGAACCGGGGAGCTGTTTTTT.

In DNA form, the CDR3 reads TGCGCCAGCAGCCAAGGTCCTACTCGTAGCGAAGAGACCCAGTACTTC. Translation: CASSQGPTRSEETQYF. The chain recombines TRBV4-1 with TRBJ2-5; possibly TRBD2 for D (5 bases). The length of the CDR3 is 16 residues. Germline CDR1 reads MGHRA; CDR2 reads YSYEKL. Between the trimmed V and J ends, which lost 1 base and 3 bases, there was a span of 15 bases.

The rearrangement joins TRBV11-2 to TRBJ2-7; no firm D call. The germline CDR1 and CDR2 sequences are SGHAT and FQNNGV. The CDR3 is 15 amino acids. V shed 2 bases and J shed 2 bases, with 13 bases lying between them. CDR3 residues: CASSLKPGLTYEQYF. CDR3 bases: TGTGCCAGCAGCTTAAAACCAGGCCTCACCTACGAGCAGTACTTC.

The rearrangement links TRBV5-1 to TRBJ2-4, with TRBD1 matching 8 bases. The CDR3 runs 17 residues. With 5 bases clipped from V and 2 bases from J, the junction kept 12 bases outside the gene matches. Germline lookup yields CDR1 SGHRS and CDR2 YFSETQ. CDR3 loop: CASRHGGQDVTKNIQYF. CDR3 in DNA: TGCGCCAGCAGGCATGGGGGACAGGACGTAACCAAAAACATTCAGTACTTC.

The V gene is TRBV27, the J gene TRBJ2-7, with D tentatively TRBD1 (8 bases). The V end was cut by 5 bases, the J end by 0 bases, with 14 bases between. The CDR3 sequence is 15 residues long. Germline lookup yields CDR1 MNHEY and CDR2 SMNVEV (reference sequence). This CDR3 is CASSLTGEGSYEQYF. The DNA of the CDR3 is TGTGCCAGCAGTCTGACAGGGGAGGGCTCCTACGAGCAGTACTTC.

This clone has only one observation. The rearrangement uses TRBV11-1 and TRBJ2-5; 7 bases agree with TRBD1. This CDR3 is built from 15 residues. Germline trimming cut 3 bases from V and 2 bases from J; bases unmatched to any gene: 6. Germline values: CDR1 SGHAT, CDR2 FQDESV (reference sequence). CDR3 DNA sequence: TGTGCCAGCAGCTTCTCCAGGGGGTATCAAGAGACCCAGTACTTC. Its translation is CASSFSRGYQETQYF.

V usage is TRBV7-9 and J usage is TRBJ1-5, with a tentative D call TRBD1 (6 bases). V was trimmed by 3 bases and J by 4 bases, leaving 13 bases between them. CDR3 length equals 15 residues. Germline CDR1 is SEHNR and CDR2 is FQNEAQ (reference sequence). In DNA, the CDR3 is TGTGCCAGCAGCTTCTGGGCAGGGGAGAATCAGCCCCAGCATTTT. This translates into CASSFWAGENQPQHF.

The sample holds a few counts of this clone. Because the CDR3's place on the DNA is in doubt, the DNA is left out and the CDR3 is given as listed by TCRdb. This sequence joins TRBV2 and TRBJ1-2. CDR1 SNHLY and CDR2 FYNNEI come from the germline V gene. Inclusive of both ends, the CDR3 amounts to 12 amino acids. CDR3 loop: CASSDFARGTTF.

This sequence joins TRBV7-3 and TRBJ1-1; 7 bases fit TRBD1. Germline V lookup: CDR1 SGHTA, CDR2 FQGTGA. This CDR3 spans 13 amino acids. V shed 5 bases and J 7 bases; nucleotides not matched to a gene: 7. CDR3 in amino acids: CASSARQGLEAFF. The CDR3, as DNA: TGTGCCAGCAGCGCCCGACAGGGACTTGAAGCTTTCTTT.

V is TRBV6-5 and J is TRBJ2-2; D possibly corresponds to TRBD1 (5 bases). V lost 7 bases and J 4 bases, leaving 13 bases between the germline ends. The CDR3 loop spans 14 amino acids. Germline CDR1 is MNHEY and CDR2 is SVGAGI. The CDR3 DNA sequence: TGTGCCAGCACCTCAGGGTCAGGCACCGGGGAGCTGTTTTTT. As protein: CASTSGSGTGELFF.

This chain uses TRBV12-3 or TRBV12-4 with TRBJ2-3; D gene uncertain. V lost 5 bases and J 0 bases, leaving 3 bases between the germline ends. The CDR3 is 12 amino acids. CDR3 region: CASSPSTDTQYF. The CDR3 coding sequence is TGTGCCAGCAGTCCGAGCACAGATACGCAGTATTTT.

This chain links TRBV10-3 with TRBJ1-2; 7 bases fit TRBD1. The CDR3 totals 15 residues. Looked up from germline, CDR1 is ENHRY and CDR2 is SYGVKD. The V segment lost 6 bases and the J segment 6 bases; nucleotides outside the gene matches: 13. The CDR3 region is CAISVRDSRLDGYTF. The CDR3 DNA sequence: TGTGCCATCAGCGTCCGGGACAGTCGACTAGATGGCTACACCTTC.